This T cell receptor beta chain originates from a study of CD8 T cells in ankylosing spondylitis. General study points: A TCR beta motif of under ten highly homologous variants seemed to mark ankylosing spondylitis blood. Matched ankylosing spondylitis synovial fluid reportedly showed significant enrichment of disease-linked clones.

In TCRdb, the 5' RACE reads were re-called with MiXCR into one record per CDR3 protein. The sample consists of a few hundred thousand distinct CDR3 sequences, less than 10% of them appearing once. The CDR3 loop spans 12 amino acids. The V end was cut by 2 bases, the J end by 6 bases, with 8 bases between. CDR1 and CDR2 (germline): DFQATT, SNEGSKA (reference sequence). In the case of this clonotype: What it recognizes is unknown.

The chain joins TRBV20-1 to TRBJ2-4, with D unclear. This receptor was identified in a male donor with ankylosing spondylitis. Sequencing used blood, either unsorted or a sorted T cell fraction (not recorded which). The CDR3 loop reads CSARHRRNIQYF. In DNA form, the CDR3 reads TGCAGTGCTAGACATCGGCGAAACATTCAGTACTTC.